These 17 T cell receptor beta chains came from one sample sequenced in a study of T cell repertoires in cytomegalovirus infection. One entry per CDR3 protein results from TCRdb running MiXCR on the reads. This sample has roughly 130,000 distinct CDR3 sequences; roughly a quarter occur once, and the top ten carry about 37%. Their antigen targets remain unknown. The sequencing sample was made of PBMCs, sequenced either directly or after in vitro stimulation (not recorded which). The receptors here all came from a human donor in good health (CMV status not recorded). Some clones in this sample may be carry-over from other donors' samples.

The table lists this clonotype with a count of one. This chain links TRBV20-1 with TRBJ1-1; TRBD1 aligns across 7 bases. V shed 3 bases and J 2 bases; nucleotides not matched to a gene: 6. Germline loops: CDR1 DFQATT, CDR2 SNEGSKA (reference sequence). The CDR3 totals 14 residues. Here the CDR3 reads CSASKGARNTEAFF. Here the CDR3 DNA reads TGCAGTGCTAGTAAGGGGGCCCGAAACACTGAAGCTTTCTTT.

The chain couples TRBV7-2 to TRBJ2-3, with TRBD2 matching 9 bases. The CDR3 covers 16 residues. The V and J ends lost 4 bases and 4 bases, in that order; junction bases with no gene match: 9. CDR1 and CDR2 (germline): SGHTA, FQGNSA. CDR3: CASSSVAGVVADTQYF. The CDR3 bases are TGTGCCAGCAGCTCGGTAGCGGGAGTAGTTGCAGATACGCAGTATTTT. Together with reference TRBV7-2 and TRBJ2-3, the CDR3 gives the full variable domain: GAGVSQSPSNKVTEKGKDVELRCDPISGHTALYWYRQSLGQGLEFLIYFQGNSAPDKSGLPSDRFSAERTGGSVSTLTIQRTQQEDSAVYLCASSSVAGVVADTQYFGPGTRLTVL.

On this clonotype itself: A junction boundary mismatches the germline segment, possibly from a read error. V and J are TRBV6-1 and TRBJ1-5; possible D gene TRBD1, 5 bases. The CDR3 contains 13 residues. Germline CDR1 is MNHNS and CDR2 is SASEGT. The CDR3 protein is CASSTGTNQPQQF. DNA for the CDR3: TGTGCCAGCAGCACCGGGACGAATCAGCCCCAGCAGTTT.

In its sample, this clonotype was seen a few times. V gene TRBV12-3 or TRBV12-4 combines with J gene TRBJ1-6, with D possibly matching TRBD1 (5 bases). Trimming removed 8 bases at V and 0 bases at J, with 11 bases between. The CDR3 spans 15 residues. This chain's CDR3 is CASSTGSSYNSPLHF. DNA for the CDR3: TGTGCCAGCTCAACAGGAAGCTCCTATAATTCACCCCTCCACTTT.

This chain's CDR3 is CSARETYEQYF. In DNA form, the CDR3 reads TGCAGTGCTAGAGAAACCTACGAGCAGTACTTC. The rearrangement links TRBV20-1 to TRBJ2-7; no definite D call. CDR1 DFQATT and CDR2 SNEGSKA come from the germline V gene (reference sequence). V lost 0 bases to trimming and J lost 2 bases, with 2 bases between them. The CDR3 contains 11 residues.

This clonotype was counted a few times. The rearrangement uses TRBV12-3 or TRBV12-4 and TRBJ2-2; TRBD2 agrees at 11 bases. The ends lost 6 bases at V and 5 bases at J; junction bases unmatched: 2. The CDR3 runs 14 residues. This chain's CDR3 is CASSGLAGTGELFF. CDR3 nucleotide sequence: TGTGCCAGCAGCGGACTAGCGGGTACCGGGGAGCTGTTTTTT.

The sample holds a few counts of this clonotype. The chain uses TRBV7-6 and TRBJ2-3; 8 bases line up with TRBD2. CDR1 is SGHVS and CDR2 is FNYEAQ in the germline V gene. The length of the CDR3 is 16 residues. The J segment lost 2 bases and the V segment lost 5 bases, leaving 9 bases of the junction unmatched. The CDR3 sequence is CASSPPAGGVTDTQYF. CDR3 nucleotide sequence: TGTGCCAGCAGCCCCCCTGCGGGAGGAGTCACAGATACGCAGTATTTT.

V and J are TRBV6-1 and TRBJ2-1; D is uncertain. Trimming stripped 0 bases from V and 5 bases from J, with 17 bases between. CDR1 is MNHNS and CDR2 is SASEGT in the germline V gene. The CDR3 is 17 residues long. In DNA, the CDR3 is TGTGCCAGCAGTGAAGCCAAAGCCGGGTTCGATCACAATGAGCAGTTCTTC. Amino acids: CASSEAKAGFDHNEQFF.

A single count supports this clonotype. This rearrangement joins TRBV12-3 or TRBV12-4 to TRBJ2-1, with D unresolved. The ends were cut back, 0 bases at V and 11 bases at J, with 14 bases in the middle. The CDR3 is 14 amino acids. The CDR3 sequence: CASSLAHFLEKQFF. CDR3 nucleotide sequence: TGTGCCAGCAGTTTAGCTCACTTTTTAGAGAAGCAGTTCTTC.

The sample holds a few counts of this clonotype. The CDR3 DNA sequence: TGTGCCAGCAGCTCCTTCGGACTCAGTTACGACTATGGCTACACCTTC. Its translation: CASSSFGLSYDYGYTF. The rearrangement links TRBV7-9 to TRBJ1-2; D is unclear. This CDR3 has 16 residues. Germline-derived CDR1 and CDR2 are SEHNR and FQNEAQ (reference sequence). The V and J ends lost 4 bases and 3 bases respectively, with 18 bases between them.

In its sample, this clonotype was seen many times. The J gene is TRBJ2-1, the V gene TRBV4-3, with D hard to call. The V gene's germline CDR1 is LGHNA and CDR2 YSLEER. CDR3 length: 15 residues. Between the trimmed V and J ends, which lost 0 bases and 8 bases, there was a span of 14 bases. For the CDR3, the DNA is TGCGCCAGCAGCCAAGAAGCAGTAGGGTTCTATGAGCAGTTCTTC. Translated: CASSQEAVGFYEQFF.

CDR3 bases: TGCACCCTAAGGCTCCACACAGATACGCAGTATTTT. Amino acid sequence: CTLRLHTDTQYF. This chain links TRBV20-1 with TRBJ2-3; no clear D. CDR1 is DFQATT and CDR2 is SNEGSKA in the germline V gene (reference sequence). CDR3 length: 12 residues.

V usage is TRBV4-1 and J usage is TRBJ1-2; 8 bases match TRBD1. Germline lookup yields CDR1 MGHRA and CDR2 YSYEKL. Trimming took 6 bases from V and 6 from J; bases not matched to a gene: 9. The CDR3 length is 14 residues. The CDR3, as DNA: TGCGCCAGCAGTTCCGTAGACAGGGGTAATGGCTACACCTTC. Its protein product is CASSSVDRGNGYTF.

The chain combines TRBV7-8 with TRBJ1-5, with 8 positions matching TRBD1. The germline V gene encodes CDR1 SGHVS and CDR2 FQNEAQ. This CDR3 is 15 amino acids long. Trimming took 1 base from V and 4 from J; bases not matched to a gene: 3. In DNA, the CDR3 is TGTGCCAGCAGCTTAGTCGGACAGGGTAATCAGCCCCAGCATTTT. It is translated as CASSLVGQGNQPQHF.

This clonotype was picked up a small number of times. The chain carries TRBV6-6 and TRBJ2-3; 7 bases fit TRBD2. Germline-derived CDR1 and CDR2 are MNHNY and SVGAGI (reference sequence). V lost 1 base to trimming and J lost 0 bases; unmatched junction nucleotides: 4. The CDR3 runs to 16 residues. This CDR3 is CASSYWGGGSTDTQYF. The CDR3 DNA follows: TGTGCCAGCAGTTACTGGGGCGGGGGTAGCACAGATACGCAGTATTTT.

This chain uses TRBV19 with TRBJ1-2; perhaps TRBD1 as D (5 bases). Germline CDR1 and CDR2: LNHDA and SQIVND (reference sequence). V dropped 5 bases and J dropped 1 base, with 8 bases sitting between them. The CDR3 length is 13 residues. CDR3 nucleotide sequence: TGTGCCAGTAGTGCACAGGTTAACTATGGCTACACCTTC. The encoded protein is CASSAQVNYGYTF.

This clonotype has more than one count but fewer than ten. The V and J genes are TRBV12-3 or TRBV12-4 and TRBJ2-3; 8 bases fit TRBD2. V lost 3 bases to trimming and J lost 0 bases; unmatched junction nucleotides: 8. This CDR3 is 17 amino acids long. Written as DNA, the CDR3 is TGTGCCAGCAGTTTTGTGCGCGGGGGGACCAGCACAGATACGCAGTATTTT. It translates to CASSFVRGGTSTDTQYF.